This T cell receptor (beta chain) was profiled in a study of a mutant IDH1 vaccine in newly diagnosed glioma. As for the study in general: The start of vaccination came 4-6 weeks after radiotherapy alone, or with temozolomide cycles. Receipt of radiotherapy, temozolomide, or both preceded the study, and most received both.

Time point reported: week 35, safety follow-up. Doses comprised 300 ug of mutant IDH1 20-mer peptide each, plus topical imiquimod. Those who donated had recent WHO grade 3 or 4 IDH1-mutant, ATRX-lost astrocytomas. To note about this clone: Its specificity is unknown.

The table came from immunoSEQ multiplex PCR; TCRdb's copy has only in-frame clones and leaves some out. Among 40,000 to 55,000 clones listed, 60% to 85% were seen once. Regarding the study as a whole: Patients showed vaccine-induced immune responses at a rate of 90% to 95%.

The TCR sequence derives from a man in his forties with glioma. The specimen comprised PBMCs, sampled from a glioma patient whose treatment included an IDH1 peptide vaccine.

The CDR3 nucleotides read TGTGCCAGCAGCTCGCAACTAGCGAGTAGCACAGATACGCAGTATTTT. It codes for CASSSQLASSTDTQYF. The rearrangement joins TRBV11-2 to TRBJ2-3, with 7 nucleotides matching TRBD2. The CDR3 is 16 residues long. Germline lookup yields CDR1 SGHAT and CDR2 FQNNGV. With 4 bases clipped from V and 0 bases from J, the junction kept 7 bases outside the gene matches.